The entry that follows covers one T cell receptor beta chain sequence. Its antigen is currently not known. Base qualities are not provided; no much larger clone lies one nucleotide away. The data derive from a study of draining lymph node invasion in breast cancer (dated by TCRdb to the early 2020s). Some background on the complete study: Nodal metastasis was diagnosed by histology and cytokeratin immunohistochemistry and confirmed by EpCAM/CD45 flow cytometry. A separate targeted assay used bulk TCR-beta CDR3 sequencing to compare sorted memory regulatory T cells with memory conventional CD4 T cells across breast cancer tissues. Each patient contributed matched non-invaded and tumor-invaded tumor-draining lymph nodes plus the primary tumor, profiled for both Treg and Tconv subsets. In the separate targeted TCR sequencing, lymph nodes from 5 or 6 patients were covered, and primary tumors were sequenced for three of those patients. The paper as a whole reports these results and caveats: Shared TCRs between Treg and Tconv subsets were considered suggestive but not proof of common clonal origin. Per tissue, roughly 12-22% of Treg TCRs were found to be shared with Tconvs, and this sharing was interpreted as suggesting peripheral Treg induction. The tumor top-100 clone tracking analysis was possible in only two patients. Some of the top 100 tumor clones were detected in invaded and non-invaded nodes, and this detection was taken to suggest recirculation between tumor and draining nodes. According to the targeted TCR-seq data, Tregs appeared to be more clonally expanded than Tconvs in every tissue, and both subsets had lower diversity in tumor than in lymph nodes. The data could not determine whether Treg conversion took place in a particular organ or whether converted Tregs recirculated between nodes and tumor.

There are 16 amino acids in the CDR3, from cysteine to phenylalanine inclusive. CDR3 DNA is the only sequence kept; it has 48 bases, read in frame from the first base. V and J are trimmed by 5 bases and 6 bases, and the gene matches miss 15 bases of the junction. CDR1 and CDR2 were assigned from the germline V gene as MNHEY and SVGEGT. For memory regulatory T cells, the sort was based on CD4+ CD45RA- CD25high cells. Tumor-draining lymph nodes were classified as non-invaded or invaded according to the absence or presence of metastatic tumor cells. Before staining and sorting, a Miltenyi Pan T Cell isolation kit was used to pre-enrich the T cells. Immunohistochemistry for estrogen receptor, progesterone receptor, HER2 and Ki-67 was used to characterize primary tumors. Within a few hours after surgery, fresh surgical tissue was processed by cutting the tissue into small fragments. The tissue fragments were enzymatically digested with Liberase TL plus DNase for 20 minutes and then passed through a 40-micrometer strainer. After DAPI live/dead staining, cells were sorted on a BD FACS Aria II at about 97-99% purity. Sorted cells were lysed in TCL buffer, and RNA was purified using a Norgen Single Cell RNA purification kit that included DNase treatment.

Library preparation employed bulk RNA-seq. Sequencing used an Illumina HiSeq 2500. As for the original processing: For the separate targeted TCR-seq dataset, MiXCR version 2.1.5 with default parameters extracted and quantified CDR3 sequences from raw reads. Each TCR-beta clone in the separate targeted TCR-seq dataset was defined by the V gene, J gene and CDR3 sequence taken together. In the separate targeted TCR-seq dataset, clones with fewer than three counts were first removed, after which only the 90% most strongly expressed clones per sample were kept. In the separate targeted TCR-seq dataset, Treg-Tconv overlap was computed as shared clones divided by total Treg clones per tissue, times 100. TCRdb trimmed the raw reads at Q25, called clones with MiXCR and kept productive beta chains. Rows with one shared CDR3 protein collapse into an entry with the most common genes and DNA. The V and J calls here are based on TCRdb, not the publication. In this sample the table shows roughly 3,000 distinct CDR3 sequences, 55% to 75% of which occur a single time. The ten largest clones represent 7.8% of the sample.

The source is a female donor with luminal breast cancer. The chain is assembled from TRBV6-2 or TRBV6-3 and TRBJ1-2, with TRBD1 identical over 7 junction bases. The sequencing sample was made of sorted memory Tregs from a lymph node. Sample cell subset or site, as interpreted from the label and publication: CD45RA-negative sorted CD4+ T cells (memory Tconv or effector/memory Treg). The DNA is as follows: TGTGCCAGCAGTCCGGACAGGCTGGGTGTTCGGGATGGCTACACCTTC. This codes for CASSPDRLGVRDGYTF.